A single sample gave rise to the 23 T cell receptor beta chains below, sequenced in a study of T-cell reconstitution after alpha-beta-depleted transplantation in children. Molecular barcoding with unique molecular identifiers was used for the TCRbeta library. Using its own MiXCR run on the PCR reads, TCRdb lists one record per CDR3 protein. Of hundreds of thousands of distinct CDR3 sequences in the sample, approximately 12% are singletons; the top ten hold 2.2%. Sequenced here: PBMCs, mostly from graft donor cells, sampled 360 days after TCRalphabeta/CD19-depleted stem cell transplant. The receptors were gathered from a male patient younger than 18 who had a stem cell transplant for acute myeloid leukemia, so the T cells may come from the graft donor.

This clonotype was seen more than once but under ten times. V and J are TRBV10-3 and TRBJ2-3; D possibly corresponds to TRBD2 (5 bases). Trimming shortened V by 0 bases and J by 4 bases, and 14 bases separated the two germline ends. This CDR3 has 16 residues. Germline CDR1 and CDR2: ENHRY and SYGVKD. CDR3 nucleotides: TGTGCCATCAGTGAGTCTCCTTGGGAGTTCGCAGATACGCAGTATTTT. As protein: CAISESPWEFADTQYF.

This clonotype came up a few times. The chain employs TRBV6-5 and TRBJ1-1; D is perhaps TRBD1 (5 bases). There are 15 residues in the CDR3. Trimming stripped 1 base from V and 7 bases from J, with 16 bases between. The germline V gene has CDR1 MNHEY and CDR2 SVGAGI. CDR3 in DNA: TGTGCCAGCAGTTACTATGCCGATGGGGGGGGTGAAGCTTTCTTT. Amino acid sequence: CASSYYADGGGEAFF.

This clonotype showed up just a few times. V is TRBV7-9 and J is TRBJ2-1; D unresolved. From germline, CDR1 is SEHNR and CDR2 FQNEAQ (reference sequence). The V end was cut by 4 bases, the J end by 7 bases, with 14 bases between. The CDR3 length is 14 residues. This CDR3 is CASSSNRMSNEQFF. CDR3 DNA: TGTGCCAGCAGCTCGAACCGGATGTCGAATGAGCAGTTCTTC. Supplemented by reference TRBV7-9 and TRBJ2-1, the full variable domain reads DTGVSQNPRHKITKRGQNVTFRCDPISEHNRLYWYRQTLGQGPEFLTYFQNEAQLEKSRLLSDRFSAERPKGSFSTLEIQRTEQGDSAMYLCASSSNRMSNEQFFGPGTRLTVL.

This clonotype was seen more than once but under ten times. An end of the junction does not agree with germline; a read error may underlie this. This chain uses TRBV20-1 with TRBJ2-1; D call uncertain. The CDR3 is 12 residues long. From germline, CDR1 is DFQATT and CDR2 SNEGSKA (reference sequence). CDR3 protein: CSATGPYNEQFF. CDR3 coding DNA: TGCAGTGCCACCGGGCCCTATAATGAGCAGTTCTTC.

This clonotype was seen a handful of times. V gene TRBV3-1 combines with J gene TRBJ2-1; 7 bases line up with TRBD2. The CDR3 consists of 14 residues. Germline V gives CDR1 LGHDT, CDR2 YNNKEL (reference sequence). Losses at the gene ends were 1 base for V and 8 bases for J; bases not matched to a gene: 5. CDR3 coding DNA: TGTGCCAGCAGCCAAGTTTCAGCGGGGCATGAGCAGTTCTTC. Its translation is CASSQVSAGHEQFF.

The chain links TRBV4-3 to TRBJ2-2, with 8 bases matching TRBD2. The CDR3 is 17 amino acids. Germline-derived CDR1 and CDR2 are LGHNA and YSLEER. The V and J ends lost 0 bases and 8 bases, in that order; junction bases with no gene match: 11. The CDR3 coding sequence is TGCGCCAGCAGCCAAGATGCCAGCGGGAGCCCAACGGGGGAGCTGTTTTTT. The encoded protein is CASSQDASGSPTGELFF.

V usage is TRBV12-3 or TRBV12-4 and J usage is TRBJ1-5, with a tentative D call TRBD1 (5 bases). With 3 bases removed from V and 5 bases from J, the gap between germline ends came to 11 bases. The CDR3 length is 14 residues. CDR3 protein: CASSFGAWDQPQHF. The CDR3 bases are TGTGCCAGCAGTTTTGGGGCTTGGGATCAGCCCCAGCATTTT.

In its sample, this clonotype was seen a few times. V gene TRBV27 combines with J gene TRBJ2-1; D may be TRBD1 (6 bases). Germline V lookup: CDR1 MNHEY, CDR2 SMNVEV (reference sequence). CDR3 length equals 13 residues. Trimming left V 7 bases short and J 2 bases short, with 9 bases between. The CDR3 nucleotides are TGTGCCAGCAAGGCAGGGGCCTACAATGAGCAGTTCTTC. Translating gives CASKAGAYNEQFF.

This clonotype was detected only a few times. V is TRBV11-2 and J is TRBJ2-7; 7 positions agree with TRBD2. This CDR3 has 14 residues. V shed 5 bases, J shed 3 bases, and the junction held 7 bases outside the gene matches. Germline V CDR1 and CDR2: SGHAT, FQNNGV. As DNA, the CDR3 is TGTGCCAGCAGCAGGCCTAGCGGAAACTACGAGCAGTACTTC. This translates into CASSRPSGNYEQYF.

The CDR3 coding sequence is TGCAGTGCCCGCGGGGGGTACCAAGAGACCCAGTACTTC. This gives the protein CSARGGYQETQYF. V and J are TRBV20-1 and TRBJ2-5; TRBD2 agrees at 8 bases. This CDR3 has 13 amino acids. Germline-derived CDR1 and CDR2 are DFQATT and SNEGSKA (reference sequence). After removal of 6 bases from V and 0 bases from J, the junction contained 3 bases not matched to a gene.

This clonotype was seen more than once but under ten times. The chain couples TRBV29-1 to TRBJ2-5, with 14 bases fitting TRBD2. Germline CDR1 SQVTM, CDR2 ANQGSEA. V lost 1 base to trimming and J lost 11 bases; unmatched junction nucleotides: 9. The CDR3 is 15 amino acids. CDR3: CSVEGGTSGSWSQYF. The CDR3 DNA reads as TGCAGCGTTGAAGGGGGGACTAGCGGGAGTTGGTCACAGTACTTC.

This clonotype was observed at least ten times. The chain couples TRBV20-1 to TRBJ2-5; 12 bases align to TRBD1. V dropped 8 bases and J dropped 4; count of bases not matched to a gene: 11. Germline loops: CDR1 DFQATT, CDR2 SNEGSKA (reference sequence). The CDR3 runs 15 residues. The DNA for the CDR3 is TGCAGTCGTTTGGGGGACAGGGGGCTGGGAGAGACCCAGTACTTC. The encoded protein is CSRLGDRGLGETQYF.

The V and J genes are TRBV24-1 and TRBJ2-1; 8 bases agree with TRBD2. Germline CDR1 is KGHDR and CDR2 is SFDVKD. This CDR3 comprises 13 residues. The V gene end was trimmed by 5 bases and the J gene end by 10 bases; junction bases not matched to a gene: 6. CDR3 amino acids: CATSGPAGGEQFF. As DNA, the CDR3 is TGTGCCACCAGTGGTCCTGCGGGAGGCGAGCAGTTCTTC.

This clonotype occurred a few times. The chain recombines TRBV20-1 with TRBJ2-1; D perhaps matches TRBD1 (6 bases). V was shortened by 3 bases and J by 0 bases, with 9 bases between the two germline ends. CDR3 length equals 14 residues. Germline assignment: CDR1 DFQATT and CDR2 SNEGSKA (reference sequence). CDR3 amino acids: CSARSRGSYNEQFF. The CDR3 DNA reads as TGCAGTGCTAGGAGCAGGGGCTCCTACAATGAGCAGTTCTTC.

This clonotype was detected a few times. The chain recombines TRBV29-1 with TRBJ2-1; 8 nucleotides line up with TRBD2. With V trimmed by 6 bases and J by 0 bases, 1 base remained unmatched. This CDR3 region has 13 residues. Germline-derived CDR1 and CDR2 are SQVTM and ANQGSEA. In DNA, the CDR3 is TGCAGCGTCGGGGGGGGCTCCTACAATGAGCAGTTCTTC. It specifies CSVGGGSYNEQFF.

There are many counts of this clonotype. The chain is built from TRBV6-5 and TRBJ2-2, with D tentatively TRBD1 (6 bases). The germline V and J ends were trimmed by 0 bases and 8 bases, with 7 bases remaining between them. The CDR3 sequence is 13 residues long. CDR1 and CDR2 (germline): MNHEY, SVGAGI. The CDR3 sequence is CASSYSRGGELFF. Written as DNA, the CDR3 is TGTGCCAGCAGTTACTCGAGGGGGGGGGAGCTGTTTTTT.

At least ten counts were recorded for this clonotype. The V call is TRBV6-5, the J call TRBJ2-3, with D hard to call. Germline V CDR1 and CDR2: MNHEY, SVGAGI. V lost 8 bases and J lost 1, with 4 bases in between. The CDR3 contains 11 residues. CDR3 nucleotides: TGTGCCAGCGGGGGCACAGATACGCAGTATTTT. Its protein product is CASGGTDTQYF.

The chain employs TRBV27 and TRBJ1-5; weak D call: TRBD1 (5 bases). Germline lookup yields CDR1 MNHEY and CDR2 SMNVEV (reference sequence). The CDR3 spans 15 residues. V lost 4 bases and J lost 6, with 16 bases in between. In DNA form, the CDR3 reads TGTGCCAGCAGTTCCTGGGGAGGGGAGGGTCAGCCCCAGCATTTT. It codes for CASSSWGGEGQPQHF.

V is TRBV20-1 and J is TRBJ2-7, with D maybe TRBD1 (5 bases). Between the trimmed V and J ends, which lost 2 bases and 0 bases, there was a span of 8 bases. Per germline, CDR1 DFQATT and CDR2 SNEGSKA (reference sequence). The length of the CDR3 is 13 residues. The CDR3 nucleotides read TGCAGTGCTAGATACAGGTCCTCCTACGAGCAGTACTTC. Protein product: CSARYRSSYEQYF.

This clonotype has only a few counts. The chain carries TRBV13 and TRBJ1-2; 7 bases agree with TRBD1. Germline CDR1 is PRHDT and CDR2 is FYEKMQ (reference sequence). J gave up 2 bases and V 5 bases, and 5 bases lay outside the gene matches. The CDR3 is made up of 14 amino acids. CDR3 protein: CASSQADRNYGYTF. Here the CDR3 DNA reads TGTGCCAGCAGCCAAGCGGACAGGAACTATGGCTACACCTTC.

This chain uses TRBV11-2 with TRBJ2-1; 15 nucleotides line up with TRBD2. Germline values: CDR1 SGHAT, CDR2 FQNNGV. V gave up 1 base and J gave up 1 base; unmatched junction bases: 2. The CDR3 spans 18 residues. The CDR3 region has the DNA TGTGCCAGCAGCTTAGGGGGGACTAGCGGGAGGTCCTACAATGAGCAGTTCTTC. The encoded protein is CASSLGGTSGRSYNEQFF.

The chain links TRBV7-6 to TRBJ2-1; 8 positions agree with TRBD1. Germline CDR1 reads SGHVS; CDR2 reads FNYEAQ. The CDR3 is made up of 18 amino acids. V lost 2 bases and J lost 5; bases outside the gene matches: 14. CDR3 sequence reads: CASSLRGRGLVQDNEQFF. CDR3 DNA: TGTGCCAGCAGCTTACGAGGCAGGGGGCTTGTGCAGGACAATGAGCAGTTCTTC. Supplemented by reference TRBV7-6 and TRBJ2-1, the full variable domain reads GAGVSQSPRYKVTKRGQDVALRCDPISGHVSLYWYRQALGQGPEFLTYFNYEAQQDKSGLPNDRFSAERPEGSISTLTIQRTEQRDSAMYRCASSLRGRGLVQDNEQFFGPGTRLTVL.

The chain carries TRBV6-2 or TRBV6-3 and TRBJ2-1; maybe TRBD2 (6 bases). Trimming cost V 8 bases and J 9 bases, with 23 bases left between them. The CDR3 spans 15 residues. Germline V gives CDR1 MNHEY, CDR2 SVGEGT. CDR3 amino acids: CASRYLADRFGEQFF. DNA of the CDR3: TGTGCCAGCCGGTACTTAGCGGATCGATTTGGTGAGCAGTTCTTC.